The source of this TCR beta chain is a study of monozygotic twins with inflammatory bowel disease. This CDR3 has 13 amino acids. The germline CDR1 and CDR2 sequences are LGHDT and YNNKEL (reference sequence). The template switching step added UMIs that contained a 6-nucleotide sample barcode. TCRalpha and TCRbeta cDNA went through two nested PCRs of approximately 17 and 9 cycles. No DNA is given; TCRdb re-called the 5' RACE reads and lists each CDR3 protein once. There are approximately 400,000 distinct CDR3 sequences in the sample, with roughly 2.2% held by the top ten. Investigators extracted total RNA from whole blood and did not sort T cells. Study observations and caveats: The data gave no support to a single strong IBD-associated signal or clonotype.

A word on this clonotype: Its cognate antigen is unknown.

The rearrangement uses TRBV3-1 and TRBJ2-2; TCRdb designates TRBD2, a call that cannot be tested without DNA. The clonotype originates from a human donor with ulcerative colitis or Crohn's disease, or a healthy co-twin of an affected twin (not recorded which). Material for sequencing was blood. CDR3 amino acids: CASSQTRTGELFF.